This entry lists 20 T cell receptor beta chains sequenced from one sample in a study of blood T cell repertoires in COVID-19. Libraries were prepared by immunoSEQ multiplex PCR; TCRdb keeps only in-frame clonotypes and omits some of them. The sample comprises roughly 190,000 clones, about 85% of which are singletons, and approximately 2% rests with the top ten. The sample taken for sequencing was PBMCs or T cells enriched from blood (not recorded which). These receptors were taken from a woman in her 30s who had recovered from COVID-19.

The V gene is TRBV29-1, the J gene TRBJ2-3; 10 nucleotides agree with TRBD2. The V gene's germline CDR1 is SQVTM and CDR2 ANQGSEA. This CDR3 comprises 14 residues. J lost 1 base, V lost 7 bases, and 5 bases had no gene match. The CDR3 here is CSGTGTSGTDTQYF. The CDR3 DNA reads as TGCAGCGGAACCGGGACTAGCGGCACAGATACGCAGTATTTT.

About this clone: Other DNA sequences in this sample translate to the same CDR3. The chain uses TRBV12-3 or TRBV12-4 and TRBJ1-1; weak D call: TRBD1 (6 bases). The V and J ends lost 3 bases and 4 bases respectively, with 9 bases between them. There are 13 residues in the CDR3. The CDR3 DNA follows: TGTGCCAGCAGTTTGAACAGGGTCACTGAAGCTTTCTTT. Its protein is CASSLNRVTEAFF.

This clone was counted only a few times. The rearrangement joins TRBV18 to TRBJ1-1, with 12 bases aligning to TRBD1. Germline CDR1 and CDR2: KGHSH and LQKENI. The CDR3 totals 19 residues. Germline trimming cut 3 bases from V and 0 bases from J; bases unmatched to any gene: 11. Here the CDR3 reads CASSPDPRDRGRVNTEAFF. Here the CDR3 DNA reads TGTGCCAGCTCACCGGACCCCCGGGACAGGGGGCGCGTGAACACTGAAGCTTTCTTT.

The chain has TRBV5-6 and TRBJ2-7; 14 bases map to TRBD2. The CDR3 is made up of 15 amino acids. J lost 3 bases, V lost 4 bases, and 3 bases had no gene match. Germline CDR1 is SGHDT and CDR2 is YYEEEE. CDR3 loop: CASSRGTSGGYEQYF. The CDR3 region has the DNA TGTGCCAGCAGCCGAGGGACTAGCGGGGGCTACGAGCAGTACTTC.

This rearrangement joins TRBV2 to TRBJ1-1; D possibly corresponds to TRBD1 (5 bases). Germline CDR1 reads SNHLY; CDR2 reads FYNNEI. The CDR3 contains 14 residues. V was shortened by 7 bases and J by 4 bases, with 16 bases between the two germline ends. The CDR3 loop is CASTVGQGLTEAFF. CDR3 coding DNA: TGTGCCAGCACCGTGGGGCAGGGTCTCACTGAAGCTTTCTTT.

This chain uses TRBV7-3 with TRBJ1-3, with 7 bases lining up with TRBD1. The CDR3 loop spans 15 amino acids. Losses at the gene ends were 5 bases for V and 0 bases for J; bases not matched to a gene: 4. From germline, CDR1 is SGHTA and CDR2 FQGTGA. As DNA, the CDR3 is TGTGCCAGCAGCAAGGGACAGAACTCTGGAAACACCATATATTTT. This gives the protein CASSKGQNSGNTIYF.

The CDR3 DNA sequence: TGTGCCAGCAGCCAAATCTTCGGCGGGAGCTCTGGAAACACCATATATTTT. Residues: CASSQIFGGSSGNTIYF. V and J are TRBV3-1 (or the pseudogene TRBV3-2) and TRBJ1-3, with D hard to call. The CDR3 length is 17 residues. The V gene's germline CDR1 is LGHDT and CDR2 YNNKEL (reference sequence). V was trimmed by 2 bases and J by 0 bases, leaving 14 bases between them.

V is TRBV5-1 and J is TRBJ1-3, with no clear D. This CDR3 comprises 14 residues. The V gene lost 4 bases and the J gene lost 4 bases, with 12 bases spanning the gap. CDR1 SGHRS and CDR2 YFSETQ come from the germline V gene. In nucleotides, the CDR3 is TGCGCCAGCAGCCCAGGCGGGGAAGGAAACACCATATATTTT. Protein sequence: CASSPGGEGNTIYF. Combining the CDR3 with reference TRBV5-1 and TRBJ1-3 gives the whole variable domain KAGVTQTPRYLIKTRGQQVTLSCSPISGHRSVSWYQQTPGQGLQFLFEYFSETQRNKGNFPGRFSGRQFSNSRSEMNVSTLELGDSALYLCASSPGGEGNTIYFGEGSWLTVV.

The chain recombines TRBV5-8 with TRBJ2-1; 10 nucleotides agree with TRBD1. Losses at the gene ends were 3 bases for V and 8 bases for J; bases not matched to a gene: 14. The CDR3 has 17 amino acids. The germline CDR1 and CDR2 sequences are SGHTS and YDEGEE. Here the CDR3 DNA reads TGTGCCAGCAGCTATAGCCGGACAGGGGGTGAGAAGTATGAGCAGTTCTTC. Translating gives CASSYSRTGGEKYEQFF.

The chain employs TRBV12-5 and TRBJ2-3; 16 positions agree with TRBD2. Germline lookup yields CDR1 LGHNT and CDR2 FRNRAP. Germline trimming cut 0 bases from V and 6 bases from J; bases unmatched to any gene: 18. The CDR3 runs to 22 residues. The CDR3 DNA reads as TGTGCTAGTGGTTTGGTTCTGATCTCGGGACTAGCGGGAGGGCCACCTGGGGATACGCAGTATTTT. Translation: CASGLVLISGLAGGPPGDTQYF.

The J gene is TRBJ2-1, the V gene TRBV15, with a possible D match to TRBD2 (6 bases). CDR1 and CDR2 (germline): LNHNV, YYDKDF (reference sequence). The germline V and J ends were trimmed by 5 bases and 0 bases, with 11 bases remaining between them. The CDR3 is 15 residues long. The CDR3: CATSLGGVSYNEQFF. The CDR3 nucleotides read TGTGCCACCAGCCTTGGCGGGGTCTCCTACAATGAGCAGTTCTTC.

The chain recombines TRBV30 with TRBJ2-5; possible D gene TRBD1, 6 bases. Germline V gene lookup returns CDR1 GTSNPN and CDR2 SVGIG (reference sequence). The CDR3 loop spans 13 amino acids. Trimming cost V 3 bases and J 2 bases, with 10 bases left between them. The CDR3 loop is CAWRLGQQETQYF. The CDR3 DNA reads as TGTGCCTGGAGGCTTGGACAGCAAGAGACCCAGTACTTC.

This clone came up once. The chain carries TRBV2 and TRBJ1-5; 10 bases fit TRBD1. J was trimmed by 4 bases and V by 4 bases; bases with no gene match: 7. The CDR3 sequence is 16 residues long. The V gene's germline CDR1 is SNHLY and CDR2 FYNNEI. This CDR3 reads CASSGPGQGGNQPQHF. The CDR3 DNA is TGTGCCAGCAGTGGACCCGGACAGGGGGGAAATCAGCCCCAGCATTTT.

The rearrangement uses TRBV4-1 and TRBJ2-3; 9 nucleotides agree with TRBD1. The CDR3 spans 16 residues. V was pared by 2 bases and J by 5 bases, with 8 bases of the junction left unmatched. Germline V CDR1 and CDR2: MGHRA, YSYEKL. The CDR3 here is CASSQSGTGLLDTQYF. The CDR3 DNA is TGCGCCAGCAGCCAATCCGGGACAGGGTTGTTAGATACGCAGTATTTT.

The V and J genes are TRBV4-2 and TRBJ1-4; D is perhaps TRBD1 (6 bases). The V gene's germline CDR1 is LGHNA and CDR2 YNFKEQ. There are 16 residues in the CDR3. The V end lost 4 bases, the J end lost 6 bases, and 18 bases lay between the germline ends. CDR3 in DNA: TGTGCCAGCAGCCGAGCCGACGGGACAACGGATGAAAAACTGTTTTTT. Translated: CASSRADGTTDEKLFF.

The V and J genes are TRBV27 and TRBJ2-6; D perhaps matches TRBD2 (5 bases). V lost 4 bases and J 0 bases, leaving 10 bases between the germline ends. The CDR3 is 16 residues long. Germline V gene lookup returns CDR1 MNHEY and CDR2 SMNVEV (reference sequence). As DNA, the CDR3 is TGTGCCAGCAGTTACTTAGGGAGCTCTGGGGCCAACGTCCTGACTTTC. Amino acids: CASSYLGSSGANVLTF.

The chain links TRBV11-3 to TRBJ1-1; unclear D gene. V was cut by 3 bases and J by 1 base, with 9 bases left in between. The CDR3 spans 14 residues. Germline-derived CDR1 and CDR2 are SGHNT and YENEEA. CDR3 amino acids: CASSLREGNTEAFF. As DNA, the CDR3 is TGTGCCAGCAGCTTGAGGGAAGGGAACACTGAAGCTTTCTTT.

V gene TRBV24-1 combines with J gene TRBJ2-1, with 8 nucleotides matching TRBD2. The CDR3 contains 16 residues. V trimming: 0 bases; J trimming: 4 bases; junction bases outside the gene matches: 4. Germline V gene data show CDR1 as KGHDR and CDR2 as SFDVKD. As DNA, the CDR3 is TGTGCCACCAGTGATTTGAAGGCTAGCGGGTACAATGAGCAGTTCTTC. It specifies CATSDLKASGYNEQFF.

CDR3 in amino acids: CASSLETGNYGYTF. CDR3 bases: TGCGCCAGCAGCTTGGAGACAGGGAACTATGGCTACACCTTC. V is TRBV5-1 and J is TRBJ1-2; the match to TRBD1 covers 7 bases. J lost 2 bases, V lost 0 bases, and 1 base had no gene match. The CDR3 is 14 amino acids. CDR1 is SGHRS and CDR2 is YFSETQ in the germline V gene.

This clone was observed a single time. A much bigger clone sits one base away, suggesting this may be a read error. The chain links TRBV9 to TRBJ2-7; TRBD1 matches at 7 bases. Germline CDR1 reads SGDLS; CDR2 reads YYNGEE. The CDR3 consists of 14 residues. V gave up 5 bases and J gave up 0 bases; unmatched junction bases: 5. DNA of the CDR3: TGTGCCAGCAGTGAACGGGACAGCTCCTACGAGCAGTACTTC. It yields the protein CASSERDSSYEQYF. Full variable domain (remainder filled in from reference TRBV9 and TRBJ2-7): DSGVTQTPKHLITATGQRVTLRCSPRSGDLSVYWYQQSLDQGLQFLIQYYNGEERAKGNILERFSAQQFPDLHSELNLSSLELGDSALYFCASSERDSSYEQYFGPGTRLTVT.